Listed below are T cell receptor beta chains from one sample, sequenced in a study of T cell responses to AZD1222 COVID-19 vaccine. Repertoires were generated with immunoSEQ multiplex PCR, while TCRdb's copy carries only in-frame clones and drops some. Here the sample spans over 45,000 clones, around nine tenths being singletons. Material: peripheral blood, obtained 28 days after the second AZD1222 dose. These receptors all stem from an adult who received the AZD1222 COVID-19 vaccine. CDR3s include the opening cysteine and the closing phenylalanine or tryptophan. The D gene is left open where the match is weak. The listing skips clone size in some rows; elsewhere it reads once, few, many or a size class.

.,TRBV7-9,TRBD2,TRBJ2-5,TGTGCCAGCAGCTTACAGCGGGGGCGCCAAGGGACCCAGTACTTC,CASSLQRGRQGTQYF
.,TRBV5-1,.,TRBJ2-2,TGCGCCAGCAGCCTGTTGGCGTCCGGGGAGCTGTTTTTT,CASSLLASGELFF
once,TRBV5-1,.,TRBJ2-7,TGCGCCAGCAGCTTGATCGACGAGCAGTACTTC,CASSLIDEQYF
.,TRBV2,TRBD2,TRBJ2-1,TGTGCCAGCAGTGAAGCTAGCGGGGTATGGGAGCAGTTCTTC,CASSEASGVWEQFF
.,TRBV6-4,TRBD2,TRBJ2-3,TGTGCCAGCAGTGACTCTTGGCGGGGGGGCACAGATACGCAGTATTTT,CASSDSWRGGTDTQYF
.,TRBV10-3,TRBD2,TRBJ2-3,TGTGCCATCAGTGAGCGGGAGGCTTTGGGCACAGATACGCAGTATTTT,CAISEREALGTDTQYF
.,TRBV6-2/TRBV6-3,.,TRBJ2-4,TGTGCCAGCAGCCGTGGGACCGCCCCGAGGATTCAGTACTTC,CASSRGTAPRIQYF
once,TRBV3-1/TRBV3-2,TRBD1,TRBJ1-5,TGTGCCAGCAGTCAGGACAGGGTTCGTCAGCCCCAGCATTTT,CASSQDRVRQPQHF
.,TRBV19,TRBD2,TRBJ2-4,TGTGCCAGTACCCCTAGCAGGGGGACTAGCGTAGTACGAGCCAAAAACATTCAGTACTTC,CASTPSRGTSVVRAKNIQYF
.,TRBV5-5,TRBD1,TRBJ1-2,TGTGCCAGCAGCACCCGGGACAGGGGAGCCGGCTATGGCTACACCTTC,CASSTRDRGAGYGYTF
few,TRBV11-2,.,TRBJ1-2,TGTGCCAGCAGCTCCCCCACGGGGACGGGGCGGGATGGCTACACCTTC,CASSSPTGTGRDGYTF
once,TRBV4-1,.,TRBJ2-7,TGCGCCAGCAGCCTCACGGACGGAGTCTACGAGCAGTACTTC,CASSLTDGVYEQYF
.,TRBV5-1,TRBD1,TRBJ1-2,TGCGCCAGCAGCCCGAGGACAGGGGGCAGCTATGGCTACACCTTC,CASSPRTGGSYGYTF
few,TRBV28,TRBD1,TRBJ1-5,TGTGCCAGCAGGCCGCTCTGGGACAGGGATGATCAGCCCCAGCATTTT,CASRPLWDRDDQPQHF
.,TRBV19,.,TRBJ1-6,TGTGCCAGTAGTCCCTTACGGGGAGATTCACCCCTCCACTTT,CASSPLRGDSPLHF
.,TRBV7-6,.,TRBJ1-1,TGTGCCAGCAGCCCTCTCGTGGGGGCTGAAGCTTTCTTT,CASSPLVGAEAFF
once,TRBV3-1/TRBV3-2,.,TRBJ1-2,TGTGCCAGCAGCCACCGACAGTCTAACTATGGCTACACCTTC,CASSHRQSNYGYTF
.,TRBV5-1,TRBD2,TRBJ2-3,TGCGCCAGCAGCTCAAGGACTAGCGGGAGTTCAGATACGCAGTATTTT,CASSSRTSGSSDTQYF
.,TRBV7-2,TRBD2,TRBJ2-7,TGTGCCAGCAGCTGGACTAGCGGGAGGACAACCTACGAGCAGTACTTC,CASSWTSGRTTYEQYF
once,TRBV2,TRBD1,TRBJ1-6,TGTGCCAGCAGGGGACAGGGTGGATCACCCCTCCACTTT,CASRGQGGSPLHF
few,TRBV2,.,TRBJ2-7,TGTGCCAGCAGTGAACGGGGTGGCAGGGACTCCCAGCAGTACTTC,CASSERGGRDSQQYF
.,TRBV19,TRBD1,TRBJ2-3,TGTGCCAGTAGTATATACCCAGGAGGAACAGGGGTAGCAGATACGCAGTATTTT,CASSIYPGGTGVADTQYF
.,TRBV23-1,.,TRBJ1-1,TGCGCCAGCAGTCAATCCCCACCCGAAGACCAAGATGAAGCTTTCTTT,CASSQSPPEDQDEAFF
few,TRBV5-1,.,TRBJ2-7,TGCGCCAGCAGCTACCGGGCCCCCAACGCCGAGCAGTACTTC,CASSYRAPNAEQYF
.,TRBV25-1,TRBD2,TRBJ2-7,TGTGCCAGCGCCCATAGCGGGATGGGGGACGAGCAGTACTTC,CASAHSGMGDEQYF
few,TRBV19,TRBD1,TRBJ1-6,TGTGCCAGTACCGAACAGGGGGCGAATTCACCCCTCCACTTT,CASTEQGANSPLHF
.,TRBV12-3/TRBV12-4,.,TRBJ2-3,TGTGCCAGCAGCCCTAGCACAGATACGCAGTATTTT,CASSPSTDTQYF
few,TRBV27,.,TRBJ2-7,TGTGCCAGCAGGCCATTGACCACAGGGAACTACGAGCAGTACTTC,CASRPLTTGNYEQYF
few,TRBV9,.,TRBJ2-2,TGTGCCAGCAGGACTAACACCGGGGAGCTGTTTTTT,CASRTNTGELFF
few,TRBV9,.,TRBJ1-2,TGTGCCAGCAGCTCGCTGGACGAGGGTCATGGCTACACCTTC,CASSSLDEGHGYTF
.,TRBV5-4,.,TRBJ1-6,TGTGCCAGCAGCCGGGACCTGGGGAATTCACCCCTCCACTTT,CASSRDLGNSPLHF
.,TRBV3-1/TRBV3-2,.,TRBJ1-1,TGTGCCAGCACCTTATATACAGGGCAGGACATGAACACTGAAGCTTTCTTT,CASTLYTGQDMNTEAFF
.,TRBV5-1,.,TRBJ1-2,TGCGCCAGCAGCTCCCATTCGGACAGCTATGGCTACACCTTC,CASSSHSDSYGYTF
.,TRBV19,.,TRBJ1-1,TGTGCCAGTAGGGAACAGGGAGTCATGAACACTGAAGCTTTCTTT,CASREQGVMNTEAFF
.,TRBV5-6,TRBD1,TRBJ1-2,TGTGCCAGCAGCAGGGGGCTAACCGGTTATGGCTACACCTTC,CASSRGLTGYGYTF